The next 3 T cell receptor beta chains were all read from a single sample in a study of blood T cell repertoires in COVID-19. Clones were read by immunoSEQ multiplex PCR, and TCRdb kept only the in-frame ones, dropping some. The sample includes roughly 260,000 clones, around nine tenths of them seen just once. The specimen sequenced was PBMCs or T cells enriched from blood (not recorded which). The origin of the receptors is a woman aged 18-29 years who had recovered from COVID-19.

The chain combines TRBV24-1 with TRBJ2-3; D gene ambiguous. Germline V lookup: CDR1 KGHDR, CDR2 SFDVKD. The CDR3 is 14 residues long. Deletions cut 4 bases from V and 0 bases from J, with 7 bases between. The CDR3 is CATSELTSTDTQYF. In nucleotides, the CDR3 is TGTGCCACCAGTGAGCTAACTAGCACAGATACGCAGTATTTT.

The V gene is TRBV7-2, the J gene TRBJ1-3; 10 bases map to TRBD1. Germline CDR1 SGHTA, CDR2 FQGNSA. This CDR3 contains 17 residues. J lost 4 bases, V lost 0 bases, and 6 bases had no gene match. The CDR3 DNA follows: TGTGCCAGCAGCTTAGCAGGGACAGGGGTGGTAGGAAACACCATATATTTT. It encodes CASSLAGTGVVGNTIYF.

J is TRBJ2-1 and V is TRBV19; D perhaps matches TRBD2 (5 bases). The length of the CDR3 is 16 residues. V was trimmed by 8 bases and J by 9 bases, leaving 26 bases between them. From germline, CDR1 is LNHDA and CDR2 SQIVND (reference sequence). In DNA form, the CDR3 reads TGTGCCAGTTCCCTCGCAAGGAGGTTCCCGAGAGGTGAGCAGTTCTTC. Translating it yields CASSLARRFPRGEQFF.